Following are 32 T cell receptor beta chains from one sample sequenced in a study of blood T cell repertoires in COVID-19. Data came from immunoSEQ multiplex PCR; TCRdb stores just in-frame clones and leaves some out. The profile shows under 150,000 clones, roughly 90% of them singletons. The sample was peripheral blood. These receptor sequences come from a man in his fifties with active COVID-19.

This rearrangement joins TRBV15 to TRBJ1-2, with 7 bases aligning to TRBD1. Germline trimming cut 0 bases from V and 2 bases from J; bases unmatched to any gene: 6. This CDR3 has 16 amino acids. Germline values: CDR1 LNHNV, CDR2 YYDKDF (reference sequence). The CDR3 is CATSRERDSQNYGYTF. The CDR3 region has the DNA TGTGCCACCAGCAGAGAAAGGGACAGTCAAAACTATGGCTACACCTTC. Filled out from reference TRBV15 and TRBJ1-2, the complete variable domain reads DAMVIQNPRYQVTQFGKPVTLSCSQTLNHNVMYWYQQKSSQAPKLLFHYYDKDFNNEADTPDNFQSRRPNTSFCFLDIRSPGLGDTAMYLCATSRERDSQNYGYTFGSGTRLTVV.

V is TRBV9 and J is TRBJ2-1, with 11 bases that match TRBD2. The CDR3 has 17 residues. V shed 0 bases and J 7 bases; nucleotides not matched to a gene: 9. CDR1 is SGDLS and CDR2 is YYNGEE in the germline V gene. In nucleotides, the CDR3 is TGTGCCAGCAGCGTAGCCCCTAGCGGGAGGACACAGAATGAGCAGTTCTTC. This gives the protein CASSVAPSGRTQNEQFF. The whole variable domain, remainder taken from reference TRBV9 and TRBJ2-1, is DSGVTQTPKHLITATGQRVTLRCSPRSGDLSVYWYQQSLDQGLQFLIQYYNGEERAKGNILERFSAQQFPDLHSELNLSSLELGDSALYFCASSVAPSGRTQNEQFFGPGTRLTVL.

Turning to this clone: Mismatch with germline at one junction end may stem from a read error. The V gene is TRBV7-3, the J gene TRBJ2-3; 8 bases are shared with TRBD2. CDR3 length: 15 residues. Germline V gene lookup returns CDR1 SGHTA and CDR2 FQGTGA. CDR3 amino acids: CASSFRGGNTNTQYF. In DNA, the CDR3 is TGTGCCAGCAGCTTTCGCGGGGGGAACACAAATACGCAGTATTTT. Filled out from reference TRBV7-3 and TRBJ2-3, the complete variable domain reads GAGVSQTPSNKVTEKGKYVELRCDPISGHTALYWYRQSLGQGPEFLIYFQGTGAADDSGLPNDRFFAVRPEGSVSTLKIQRTERGDSAVYLCASSFRGGNTNTQYFGPGTRLTVL.

CDR3 nucleotide sequence: TGCGCCAGCAGCTTGGGTCCGGGTCAGCCCCAGCATTTT. Residues: CASSLGPGQPQHF. This chain links TRBV5-1 with TRBJ1-5; D remains unclear. Germline V gene lookup returns CDR1 SGHRS and CDR2 YFSETQ. Trimming took off 0 bases at V and 6 bases at J, with 7 bases between the two ends. This CDR3 is 13 amino acids long. Full variable domain (rest looked up from reference TRBV5-1 and TRBJ1-5): KAGVTQTPRYLIKTRGQQVTLSCSPISGHRSVSWYQQTPGQGLQFLFEYFSETQRNKGNFPGRFSGRQFSNSRSEMNVSTLELGDSALYLCASSLGPGQPQHFGDGTRLSIL.

V and J are TRBV18 and TRBJ2-5, with D maybe TRBD1 (6 bases). CDR1 and CDR2 from the germline V gene are KGHSH and LQKENI. CDR3 length: 13 residues. Trimming shortened V by 4 bases and J by 2 bases, and 8 bases separated the two germline ends. The CDR3 loop is CASSLGQQETQYF. CDR3 DNA sequence: TGTGCCAGCTCACTTGGACAGCAAGAGACCCAGTACTTC.

The chain recombines TRBV19 with TRBJ2-1, with 10 bases identical to TRBD2. V lost 6 bases, J lost 8 bases, and 13 bases stayed unmatched. The CDR3 has 16 amino acids. Germline lookup yields CDR1 LNHDA and CDR2 SQIVND (reference sequence). CDR3 in amino acids: CASSNERGGRRDEQFF. The CDR3 DNA reads TGTGCCAGTAGCAACGAGCGGGGGGGCCGGAGGGATGAGCAGTTCTTC.

The genes are TRBV9 and TRBJ2-5; perhaps TRBD1 as D (5 bases). The germline V gene has CDR1 SGDLS and CDR2 YYNGEE. V lost 0 bases and J lost 9, with 9 bases in between. CDR3 size: 12 residues. CDR3 loop: CASSVDQGSQYF. CDR3 DNA: TGTGCCAGCAGCGTAGACCAGGGATCCCAGTACTTC. Full variable domain (missing parts from reference TRBV9 and TRBJ2-5): DSGVTQTPKHLITATGQRVTLRCSPRSGDLSVYWYQQSLDQGLQFLIQYYNGEERAKGNILERFSAQQFPDLHSELNLSSLELGDSALYFCASSVDQGSQYFGPGTRLLVL.

V and J are TRBV5-1 and TRBJ1-2; TRBD1 aligns across 10 bases. There are 14 residues in the CDR3. Losses at the gene ends were 0 bases for V and 8 bases for J; bases not matched to a gene: 4. CDR1 SGHRS and CDR2 YFSETQ come from the germline V gene. The CDR3 DNA reads TGCGCCAGCAGCTTGGTGGGACAGGGGAACGGCTACACCTTC. The encoded protein is CASSLVGQGNGYTF.

The chain uses TRBV19 and TRBJ2-1; 10 bases line up with TRBD1. The trim removed 9 bases at V and 6 bases at J, leaving 8 bases unmatched. There are 14 residues in the CDR3. Germline assignment: CDR1 LNHDA and CDR2 SQIVND (reference sequence). The CDR3 region has the DNA TGTGCCAGCAACCCGGGACAGGGGTTCAATGAGCAGTTCTTC. It specifies CASNPGQGFNEQFF.

The rearrangement uses TRBV12-5 and TRBJ2-7; 9 positions agree with TRBD1. The length of the CDR3 is 20 residues. The V gene end was trimmed by 0 bases and the J gene end by 3 bases; junction bases not matched to a gene: 18. Germline V gives CDR1 LGHNT, CDR2 FRNRAP. Written as DNA, the CDR3 is TGTGCTAGTGGTTTGGTATCTGTAATCGGCGGGGACAGGGACTTCTACGAGCAGTACTTC. Translating gives CASGLVSVIGGDRDFYEQYF.

CDR3 sequence (DNA): TGTGCCAGCAGTGATACCGGGTACTACGAGCAGTACTTC. Encoded protein: CASSDTGYYEQYF. The rearrangement uses TRBV6-1 and TRBJ2-7; D call uncertain. The CDR3 extends over 13 amino acids. V was shortened by 3 bases and J by 3 bases, with 9 bases between the two germline ends. Germline CDR1 reads MNHNS; CDR2 reads SASEGT.

The V gene is TRBV9, the J gene TRBJ2-3, with TRBD2 matching over 10 bases. The CDR3 length is 17 residues. Germline assignment: CDR1 SGDLS and CDR2 YYNGEE. The V and J ends lost 0 bases and 4 bases, in that order; junction bases with no gene match: 8. The CDR3 sequence is CASSVGLAGVDSDTQYF. CDR3 sequence (DNA): TGTGCCAGCAGCGTAGGGCTAGCGGGAGTCGACTCAGATACGCAGTATTTT.

The chain employs TRBV7-2 and TRBJ1-2; D is unresolved. Germline V lookup: CDR1 SGHTA, CDR2 FQGNSA. The CDR3 has 12 residues. V shed 9 bases and J shed 2 bases, with 10 bases lying between them. CDR3 DNA: TGTGCCAGTACTAATCAAAACTATGGCTACACCTTC. As protein: CASTNQNYGYTF.

The gene calls are TRBV9 and TRBJ2-3, with 8 bases matching TRBD2. Germline CDR1 and CDR2: SGDLS and YYNGEE. The CDR3 spans 15 residues. Germline trimming cut 3 bases from V and 4 bases from J; bases unmatched to any gene: 7. The CDR3 loop reads CASSAGLAHADTQYF. The CDR3 DNA reads TGTGCCAGCAGCGCCGGACTAGCTCATGCAGATACGCAGTATTTT. The variable domain in full, completed from reference TRBV9 and TRBJ2-3, reads DSGVTQTPKHLITATGQRVTLRCSPRSGDLSVYWYQQSLDQGLQFLIQYYNGEERAKGNILERFSAQQFPDLHSELNLSSLELGDSALYFCASSAGLAHADTQYFGPGTRLTVL.

The gene calls are TRBV7-8 and TRBJ2-7; D gene uncertain. Germline-derived CDR1 and CDR2 are SGHVS and FQNEAQ. The CDR3 covers 15 residues. Trimming removed 5 bases from V and 0 bases from J, with 14 bases in between. CDR3 residues: CASSPRGGLSYEQYF. The DNA for the CDR3 is TGTGCCAGCAGCCCACGTGGTGGGCTCTCCTACGAGCAGTACTTC.

The chain is built from TRBV2 and TRBJ2-1, with D possibly matching TRBD2 (5 bases). The CDR3 loop spans 15 amino acids. Germline CDR1 is SNHLY and CDR2 is FYNNEI. The V and J ends lost 3 bases and 4 bases respectively, with 13 bases between them. The CDR3 is CASSDEGGAYNEQFF. The DNA for the CDR3 is TGTGCCAGCAGTGATGAGGGCGGCGCGTACAATGAGCAGTTCTTC.

This chain joins TRBV3-1 (or the pseudogene TRBV3-2) and TRBJ2-3; 9 bases line up with TRBD2. Germline V CDR1 and CDR2: LGHDT, YNNKEL (reference sequence). V gave up 1 base and J gave up 5 bases; unmatched junction bases: 4. CDR3 length equals 15 residues. The CDR3 nucleotides read TGTGCCAGCAGCCAAGGTCCAGCGGGAGGAGATACGCAGTATTTT. This sequence encodes CASSQGPAGGDTQYF.

This rearrangement joins TRBV18 to TRBJ2-3, with D perhaps matching TRBD2 (6 bases). The germline gives CDR1 KGHSH, CDR2 LQKENI. This CDR3 comprises 18 residues. V dropped 0 bases and J dropped 0 bases, with 16 bases sitting between them. The CDR3 region is CASSPPFLATVSTDTQYF. CDR3 DNA: TGTGCCAGCTCACCACCGTTCCTAGCGACGGTCAGCACAGATACGCAGTATTTT.

The V gene is TRBV11-2, the J gene TRBJ2-5; tentatively, D is TRBD2 (5 bases). Germline V lookup: CDR1 SGHAT, CDR2 FQNNGV. V gave up 5 bases and J gave up 7 bases, with 23 bases separating them. This CDR3 contains 16 residues. The CDR3 loop reads CASSPSGSSPPGTQYF. For the CDR3, the DNA is TGTGCCAGCAGCCCCAGCGGAAGCAGCCCTCCTGGGACCCAGTACTTC.

The chain is built from TRBV19 and TRBJ2-3, with 13 nucleotides matching TRBD2. The length of the CDR3 is 16 residues. V lost 3 bases and J lost 5; bases outside the gene matches: 5. The germline V gene encodes CDR1 LNHDA and CDR2 SQIVND (reference sequence). The CDR3 nucleotides are TGTGCCAGTAGTATTACTAGCGGGAGGGCCGGAGATACGCAGTATTTT. Its translation: CASSITSGRAGDTQYF.

The rearrangement joins TRBV2 to TRBJ1-1; no definite D call. The CDR3 covers 11 residues. The germline V and J ends were trimmed by 6 bases and 10 bases, with 12 bases remaining between them. Germline-derived CDR1 and CDR2 are SNHLY and FYNNEI. CDR3: CASRSEGRAFF. As DNA, the CDR3 is TGTGCCAGCAGGTCCGAGGGCAGAGCTTTCTTT.

V and J are TRBV6-2 or TRBV6-3 and TRBJ1-1; D remains ambiguous. CDR3 length: 14 residues. V dropped 2 bases and J dropped 0 bases, with 7 bases sitting between them. The germline V gene encodes CDR1 MNHEY and CDR2 SVGEGT. As DNA, the CDR3 is TGTGCCAGCAGTTACCTGGCGGTGAACACTGAAGCTTTCTTT. It is translated as CASSYLAVNTEAFF.

The V gene is TRBV6-5, the J gene TRBJ1-5, with D possibly matching TRBD1 (6 bases). The CDR3 is made up of 14 amino acids. Germline CDR1 and CDR2: MNHEY and SVGAGI. The V end lost 6 bases, the J end lost 4 bases, and 13 bases lay between the germline ends. The CDR3 is CASRWDTINQPQHF. The CDR3 bases are TGTGCCAGCAGGTGGGACACAATTAATCAGCCCCAGCATTTT.

This clone occurred a few times. This chain links TRBV7-2 with TRBJ1-2; no clear D gene. V shed 2 bases and J shed 4 bases, with 17 bases lying between them. This CDR3 is 16 amino acids long. Germline V lookup: CDR1 SGHTA, CDR2 FQGNSA. CDR3 in amino acids: CASSLLEGARIYGYTF. CDR3 sequence (DNA): TGTGCCAGCAGCTTATTAGAGGGAGCGAGAATCTATGGCTACACCTTC.

Only one count was recorded for this clone. V gene TRBV9 combines with J gene TRBJ2-3, with D possibly matching TRBD2 (6 bases). The CDR3 spans 14 residues. Trimming pared 3 bases from V and 2 bases from J, leaving 10 bases between. Germline V gene data show CDR1 as SGDLS and CDR2 as YYNGEE. CDR3 region: CASSAGLTTDTQYF. CDR3 nucleotide sequence: TGTGCCAGCAGCGCGGGACTTACCACAGATACGCAGTATTTT.

V gene TRBV6-5 combines with J gene TRBJ1-5; 8 nucleotides agree with TRBD1. V was pared by 5 bases and J by 7 bases, with 10 bases of the junction left unmatched. CDR1 is MNHEY and CDR2 is SVGAGI in the germline V gene. The CDR3 extends over 15 amino acids. The CDR3, as DNA: TGTGCCAGCAGTCAACCCGCAGGGGGCAGCCAGCCCCAGCATTTT. This gives the protein CASSQPAGGSQPQHF.

J is TRBJ2-1 and V is TRBV19; TRBD1 might be the D (6 bases). V gave up 6 bases and J gave up 7 bases, with 19 bases separating them. This CDR3 is 15 amino acids long. Germline lookup yields CDR1 LNHDA and CDR2 SQIVND (reference sequence). The CDR3 sequence: CASSPPTGSQNEQFF. The CDR3 bases are TGTGCCAGTAGCCCACCCACAGGGTCCCAAAATGAGCAGTTCTTC.

The V and J genes are TRBV9 and TRBJ2-1, with TRBD2 identical over 9 bases. V shed 0 bases and J 0 bases; nucleotides not matched to a gene: 1. The CDR3 loop spans 16 amino acids. The germline V gene encodes CDR1 SGDLS and CDR2 YYNGEE. Here the CDR3 reads CASSVETSGSYNEQFF. The CDR3 DNA follows: TGTGCCAGCAGCGTAGAGACTAGCGGCTCCTACAATGAGCAGTTCTTC.

The chain has TRBV9 and TRBJ2-1; 9 bases are a match to TRBD2. This CDR3 comprises 16 residues. Germline CDR1 is SGDLS and CDR2 is YYNGEE. V trimming: 2 bases; J trimming: 6 bases; junction bases outside the gene matches: 9. CDR3 loop: CASSVSGASGINEQFF. The CDR3 DNA is TGTGCCAGCAGCGTCTCCGGGGCTAGCGGGATCAATGAGCAGTTCTTC.

V and J are TRBV29-1 and TRBJ2-6, with D unresolved. The V gene lost 6 bases and the J gene lost 0 bases, with 6 bases spanning the gap. CDR1 and CDR2 (germline): SQVTM, ANQGSEA. The CDR3 sequence is 13 residues long. CDR3 DNA sequence: TGCAGCGTCTTTAGCTCTGGGGCCAACGTCCTGACTTTC. The encoded protein is CSVFSSGANVLTF.

Concerning this clone itself: A junction boundary mismatches the germline segment, possibly from a read error. This chain joins TRBV12-3 or TRBV12-4 and TRBJ1-1; the D is unclear. The CDR3 runs 12 residues. In DNA, the CDR3 is TGTGCCAGCAGTCAGCCGGGATCCCAAGAGTCTTTT. It codes for CASSQPGSQESF.

V and J are TRBV9 and TRBJ2-3; TRBD2 matches at 11 bases. V shed 0 bases, J shed 3 bases, and the junction held 9 bases outside the gene matches. The germline V gene encodes CDR1 SGDLS and CDR2 YYNGEE. This CDR3 spans 18 amino acids. CDR3 loop: CASSVGVAGGPRTDTQYF. CDR3 DNA sequence: TGTGCCAGCAGCGTAGGAGTAGCGGGGGGGCCTCGAACAGATACGCAGTATTTT.